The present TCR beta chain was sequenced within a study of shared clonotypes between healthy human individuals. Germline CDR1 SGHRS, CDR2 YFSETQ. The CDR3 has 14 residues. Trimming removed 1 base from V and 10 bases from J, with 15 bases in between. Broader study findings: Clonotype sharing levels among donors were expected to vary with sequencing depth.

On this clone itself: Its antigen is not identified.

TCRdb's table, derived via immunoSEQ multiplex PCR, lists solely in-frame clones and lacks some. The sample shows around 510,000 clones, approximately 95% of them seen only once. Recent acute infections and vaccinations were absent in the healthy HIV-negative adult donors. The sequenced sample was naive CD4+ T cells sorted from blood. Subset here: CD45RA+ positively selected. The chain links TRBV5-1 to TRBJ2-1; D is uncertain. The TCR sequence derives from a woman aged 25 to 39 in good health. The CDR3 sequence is CASSLISPPMEQFF. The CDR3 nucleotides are TGCGCCAGCAGCTTGATCTCACCGCCGATGGAGCAGTTCTTC.